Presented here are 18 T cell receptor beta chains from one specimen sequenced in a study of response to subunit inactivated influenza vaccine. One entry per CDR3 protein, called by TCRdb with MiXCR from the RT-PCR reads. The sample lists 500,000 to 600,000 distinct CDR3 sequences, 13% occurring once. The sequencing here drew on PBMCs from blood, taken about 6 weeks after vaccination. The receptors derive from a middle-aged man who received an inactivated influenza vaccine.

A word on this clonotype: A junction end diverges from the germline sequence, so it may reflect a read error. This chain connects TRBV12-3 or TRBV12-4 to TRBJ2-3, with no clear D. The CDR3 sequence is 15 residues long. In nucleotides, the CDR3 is TGTGCCAGCAGTTTGGAAGGGCGTGGCACAGAAACGCAGTATTTT. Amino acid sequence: CASSLEGRGTETQYF.

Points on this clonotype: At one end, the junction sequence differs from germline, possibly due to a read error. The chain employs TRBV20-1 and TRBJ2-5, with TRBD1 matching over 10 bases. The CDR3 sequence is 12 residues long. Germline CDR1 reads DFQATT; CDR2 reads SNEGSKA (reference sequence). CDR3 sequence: CSARRTGGTKNF. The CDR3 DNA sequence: TGCAGTGCTAGAAGGACAGGGGGTACCAAGAACTTC.

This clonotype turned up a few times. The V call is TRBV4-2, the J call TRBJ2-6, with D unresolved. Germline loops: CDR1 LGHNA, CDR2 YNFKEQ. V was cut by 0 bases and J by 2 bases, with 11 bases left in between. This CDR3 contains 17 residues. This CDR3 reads CASSQDLPNPGANVLTF. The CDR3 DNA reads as TGTGCCAGCAGCCAAGATTTGCCGAACCCTGGGGCCAACGTCCTGACTTTC.

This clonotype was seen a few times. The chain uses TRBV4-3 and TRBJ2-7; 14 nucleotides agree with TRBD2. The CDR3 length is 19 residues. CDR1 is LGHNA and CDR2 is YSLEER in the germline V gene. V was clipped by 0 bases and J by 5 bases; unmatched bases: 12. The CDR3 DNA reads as TGCGCCAGCAGCCAAGACCCGGGACTAGCGGGGGCCTCGGAAAACGAGCAGTACTTC. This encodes CASSQDPGLAGASENEQYF.

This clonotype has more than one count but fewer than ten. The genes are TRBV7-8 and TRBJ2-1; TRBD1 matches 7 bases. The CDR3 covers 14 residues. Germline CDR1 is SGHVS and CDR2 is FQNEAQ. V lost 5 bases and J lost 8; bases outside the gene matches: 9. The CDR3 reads CASSRDRSFDEQFF. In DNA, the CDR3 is TGTGCCAGCAGCCGGGACAGATCGTTCGATGAGCAGTTCTTC.

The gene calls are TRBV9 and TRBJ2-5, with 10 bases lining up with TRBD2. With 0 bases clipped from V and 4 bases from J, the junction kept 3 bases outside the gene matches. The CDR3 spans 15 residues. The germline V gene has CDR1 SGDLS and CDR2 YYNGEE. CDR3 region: CASSVASGSRETQYF. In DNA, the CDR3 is TGTGCCAGCAGCGTAGCTAGCGGGAGTAGAGAGACCCAGTACTTC.

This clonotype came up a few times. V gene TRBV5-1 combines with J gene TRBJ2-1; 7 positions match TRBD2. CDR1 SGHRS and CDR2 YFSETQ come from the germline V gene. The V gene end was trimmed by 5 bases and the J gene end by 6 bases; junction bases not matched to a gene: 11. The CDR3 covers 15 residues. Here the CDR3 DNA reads TGCGCCAGCAGGGGGCCGTGGGAGGGATCCAATGAGCAGTTCTTC. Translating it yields CASRGPWEGSNEQFF.

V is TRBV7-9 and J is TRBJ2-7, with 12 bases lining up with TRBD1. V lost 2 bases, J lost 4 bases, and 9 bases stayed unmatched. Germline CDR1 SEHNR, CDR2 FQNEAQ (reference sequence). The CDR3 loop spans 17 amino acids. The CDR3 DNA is TGTGCCAGCAGCTTATCCCTGGGACAGGGGGCCAGGTACGAGCAGTACTTC. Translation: CASSLSLGQGARYEQYF.

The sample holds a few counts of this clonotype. CDR3 in amino acids: CASSAPLLAGEETQYF. The CDR3 region has the DNA TGTGCCAGCAGCGCCCCTCTACTAGCGGGGGAAGAGACCCAGTACTTC. This chain uses TRBV2 with TRBJ2-5; TRBD2 aligns across 11 bases. The germline V gene has CDR1 SNHLY and CDR2 FYNNEI. The CDR3 is 16 residues long. V trimming: 6 bases; J trimming: 3 bases; junction bases outside the gene matches: 9.

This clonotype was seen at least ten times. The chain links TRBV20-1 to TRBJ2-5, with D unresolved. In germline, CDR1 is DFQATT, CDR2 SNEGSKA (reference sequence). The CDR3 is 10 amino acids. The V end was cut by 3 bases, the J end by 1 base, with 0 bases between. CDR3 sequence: CSASQETQYF. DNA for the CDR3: TGCAGTGCTAGCCAAGAGACCCAGTACTTC.

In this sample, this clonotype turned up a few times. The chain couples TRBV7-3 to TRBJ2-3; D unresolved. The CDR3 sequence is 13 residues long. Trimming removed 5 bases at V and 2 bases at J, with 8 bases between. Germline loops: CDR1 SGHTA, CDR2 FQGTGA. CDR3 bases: TGTGCCAGCAGCACAACCTTCACAGATACGCAGTATTTT. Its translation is CASSTTFTDTQYF.

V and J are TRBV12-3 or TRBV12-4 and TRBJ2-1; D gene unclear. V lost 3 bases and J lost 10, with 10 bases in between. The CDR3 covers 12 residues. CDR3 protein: CASSLAAFEQFF. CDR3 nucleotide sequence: TGTGCCAGCAGTTTGGCCGCGTTCGAGCAGTTCTTC.

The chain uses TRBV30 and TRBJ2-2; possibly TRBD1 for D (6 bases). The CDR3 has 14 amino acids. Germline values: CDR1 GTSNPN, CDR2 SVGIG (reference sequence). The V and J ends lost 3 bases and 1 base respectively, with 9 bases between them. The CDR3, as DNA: TGTGCCTGGAGGGTGGGACAGAACACCGGGGAGCTGTTTTTT. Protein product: CAWRVGQNTGELFF.

As DNA, the CDR3 is TGTGCCAGCAGCCCGACCAAAGGAGTCGAGCAGTACTTC. Protein sequence: CASSPTKGVEQYF. This chain connects TRBV5-6 to TRBJ2-7; no clear D gene. The CDR3 covers 13 residues. From germline, CDR1 is SGHDT and CDR2 YYEEEE. The germline V and J ends were trimmed by 4 bases and 6 bases, with 14 bases remaining between them.

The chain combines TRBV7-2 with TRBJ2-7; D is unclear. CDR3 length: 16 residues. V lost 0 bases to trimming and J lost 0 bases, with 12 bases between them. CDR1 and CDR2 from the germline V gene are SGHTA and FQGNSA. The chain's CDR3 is CASSLAYSQPSYEQYF. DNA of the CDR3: TGTGCCAGCAGCTTAGCGTACTCCCAGCCCTCCTACGAGCAGTACTTC.

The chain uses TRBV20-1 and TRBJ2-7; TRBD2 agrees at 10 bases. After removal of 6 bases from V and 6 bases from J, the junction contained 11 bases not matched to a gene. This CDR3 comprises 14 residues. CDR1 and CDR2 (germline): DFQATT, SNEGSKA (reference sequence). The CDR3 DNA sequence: TGCAGTGCCAGGGGGACTAGCGCCTTCGCCGAGCAGTACTTC. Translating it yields CSARGTSAFAEQYF.

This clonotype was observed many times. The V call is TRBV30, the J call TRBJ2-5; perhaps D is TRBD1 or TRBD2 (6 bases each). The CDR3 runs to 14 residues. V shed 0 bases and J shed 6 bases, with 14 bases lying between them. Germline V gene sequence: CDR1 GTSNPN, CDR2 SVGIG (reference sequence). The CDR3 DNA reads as TGTGCCTGGAGTGTACGGGGGCATGGGAAGACCCAGTACTTC. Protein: CAWSVRGHGKTQYF.

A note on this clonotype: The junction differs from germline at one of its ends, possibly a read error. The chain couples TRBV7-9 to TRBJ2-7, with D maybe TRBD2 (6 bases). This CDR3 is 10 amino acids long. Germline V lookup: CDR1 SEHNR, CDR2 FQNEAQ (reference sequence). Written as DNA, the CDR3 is TGTGCCAGCAGCTCACTCTCGGGACTCTTC. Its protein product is CASSSLSGLF.